This TCR beta chain was identified during a study of blood T cell repertoires in COVID-19. Study at large: Nucleic acid was either cDNA or gDNA, and it came from T cells, B-cell-depleted T cells, or PBMCs.

The CDR3 is 15 residues long. Trimming removed 5 bases from V and 4 bases from J, with 15 bases in between. Germline V CDR1 and CDR2: WSHSY, SAAADI. In the study's own analysis: Nucleated cell number was recorded as an estimate derived from reference gene primer amplification. This table comes from immunoSEQ multiplex PCR, and its TCRdb copy is limited to in-frame clones, with some not included. That table is the source of V, J and clone size, and D and trimming were worked out from the DNA. The repertoire consists of about 290,000 clones, with 89% occurring once and the leading ten covering more than 9.5%. Enrollment of patients from Seattle took place during active infection, with longitudinal follow-up.

The sequence was obtained from a woman aged 30 to 39 with COVID-19, enrolled during active disease. The chain has TRBV10-2 and TRBJ1-5; no clear D. The sample taken for sequencing was peripheral blood. The CDR3 here is CASSLARGRNQPQHF. DNA of the CDR3: TGCGCCAGCAGTCTGGCACGGGGAAGAAATCAGCCCCAGCATTTT.